A selection of T cell receptor beta chains follows, all from one sample in a study of blood T cell repertoires in COVID-19. Here immunoSEQ multiplex PCR was the method, and the copy in TCRdb shows in-frame clones only, minus some. The table has tens of thousands of clones, about 90% seen once. The specimen was peripheral blood. These receptors were collected from a man between 45 and 60 years old with active COVID-19. Both conserved end residues are part of each CDR3. A D gene is named only where the DNA matches it firmly. Rows may omit the clone size; those that give it use once, few, many or a size class.

length: 16
size: .
V: TRBV28
D: TRBD1
J: TRBJ2-2
DNA: TGTGCCAGCAGCCGACAGGGCCAATCTCGGCTCGGGGAGCTGTTTTTT
CDR3: CASSRQGQSRLGELFF

length: 14
size: .
V: TRBV3-1/TRBV3-2
D: .
J: TRBJ1-5
DNA: TGTGCCAGCAGCCCGAGAGATAGCAATCAGCCCCAGCATTTT
CDR3: CASSPRDSNQPQHF

length: 18
size: .
V: TRBV27
D: .
J: TRBJ2-7
DNA: TGTGCCAGCAGTTTTCTCAATCCAAACAGCCCGAGCTCCTACGAGCAGTACTTC
CDR3: CASSFLNPNSPSSYEQYF

length: 13
size: .
V: TRBV19
D: .
J: TRBJ2-7
DNA: TGTGCCAGTAGTACTACTACAGGGTTAGGCACCTACTTC
CDR3: CASSTTTGLGTYF

length: 18
size: .
V: TRBV7-2
D: TRBD2
J: TRBJ2-5
DNA: TGTGCCAGCAACCTTCGGTCGACGACTAGCGGACATCAAGAGACCCAGTACTTC
CDR3: CASNLRSTTSGHQETQYF

length: 15
size: .
V: TRBV9
D: TRBD2
J: TRBJ2-1
DNA: TGTGCCAGCAGCGTAGCCCTAGCGGGAATGTATGAGCAGTTCTTC
CDR3: CASSVALAGMYEQFF

length: 13
size: .
V: TRBV6-5
D: TRBD2
J: TRBJ2-7
DNA: TGTGCCACCAAACTAGCGGGAGGGTACGAGCAGTACTTC
CDR3: CATKLAGGYEQYF

length: 14
size: .
V: TRBV18
D: TRBD2
J: TRBJ2-7
DNA: TGTGCCAGCTCACCAGCGGGGGGCAGTTACGAGCAGTACTTC
CDR3: CASSPAGGSYEQYF

length: 14
size: .
V: TRBV18
D: TRBD1
J: TRBJ1-1
DNA: TGTGCCAGCTCATCACGCCGGGACAGCGCTGAAGCTTTCTTT
CDR3: CASSSRRDSAEAFF

length: 15
size: .
V: TRBV30
D: .
J: TRBJ2-2
DNA: TGTGCCTGGAGTCCACGGCCAGGTCGCACCGGGGAGCTGTTTTTT
CDR3: CAWSPRPGRTGELFF

length: 17
size: once
V: TRBV28
D: TRBD2
J: TRBJ2-5
DNA: TGTGCCAGCAGTTTGTGGGGTAGCGGGGGACGGCAAGAGACCCAGTACTTC
CDR3: CASSLWGSGGRQETQYF

length: 16
size: many
V: TRBV27
D: TRBD1
J: TRBJ2-1
DNA: TGTGCCAGCAGTTTAGACCCGGGACAGACATACAATGAGCAGTTCTTC
CDR3: CASSLDPGQTYNEQFF

length: 14
size: .
V: TRBV6-5
D: .
J: TRBJ2-7
DNA: TGTGCCAGCAGTTATCAGGGATCCTCCTACGAGCAGTACTTC
CDR3: CASSYQGSSYEQYF

length: 15
size: once
V: TRBV24-1
D: TRBD1
J: TRBJ2-6
DNA: TGTGCCACCAGGGGACAGGGGGCCGGGGCCAACGTCCTGACTTTC
CDR3: CATRGQGAGANVLTF

length: 15
size: .
V: TRBV2
D: .
J: TRBJ2-4
DNA: TGTGCCAGCAGGGGAGAGTTTCTCACCAAAAACATTCAGTACTTC
CDR3: CASRGEFLTKNIQYF

length: 16
size: .
V: TRBV18
D: .
J: TRBJ2-7
DNA: TGTGCCAGCTCACCACCCGGAGCGAGCACCTCCTACGAGCAGTACTTC
CDR3: CASSPPGASTSYEQYF

length: 14
size: .
V: TRBV4-3
D: .
J: TRBJ2-2
DNA: TGCGCCAGCAGCCCAAACCGAGGTCCCGGGGAGCTGTTTTTT
CDR3: CASSPNRGPGELFF

length: 15
size: .
V: TRBV18
D: TRBD1
J: TRBJ2-1
DNA: TGTGCCAGCTCACCCCCAGGGGGAAGCCACAATGAGCAGTTCTTC
CDR3: CASSPPGGSHNEQFF

length: 13
size: .
V: TRBV28
D: TRBD1
J: TRBJ2-5
DNA: TGTGCCGGCAGCCGATACAGGGGAGAGACCCAGTACTTC
CDR3: CAGSRYRGETQYF

length: 15
size: .
V: TRBV5-5
D: .
J: TRBJ1-2
DNA: TGTGCCAGCAGCTTGGCGGGTCAACCGCACTATGGCTACACCTTC
CDR3: CASSLAGQPHYGYTF

length: 13
size: .
V: TRBV28
D: .
J: TRBJ1-5
DNA: TGTGCCAGCAGTTCCTTAGGAAGGAGGGCCCAGCATTTT
CDR3: CASSSLGRRAQHF

length: 14
size: .
V: TRBV19
D: .
J: TRBJ1-5
DNA: TGTGCCAGTAGTATCCGACAGGCACTCTCGCCCCAGCATTTT
CDR3: CASSIRQALSPQHF

length: 16
size: .
V: TRBV7-6
D: TRBD2
J: TRBJ2-5
DNA: TGTGCCAGCAGTCCCTTCCCTCGCGGGAGTATGGAGACCCAGTACTTC
CDR3: CASSPFPRGSMETQYF

length: 13
size: .
V: TRBV27
D: .
J: TRBJ1-1
DNA: TGTGCCAGCAGTCCGCCAGGGGAGACTGAAGCTTTCTTT
CDR3: CASSPPGETEAFF

length: 19
size: .
V: TRBV6-2/TRBV6-3
D: TRBD2
J: TRBJ2-5
DNA: TGTGCCAGCAGTTACTCGAGGGGACTAGCGGGGCCAATGCAAGAGACCCAGTACTTC
CDR3: CASSYSRGLAGPMQETQYF

length: 15
size: .
V: TRBV5-6
D: .
J: TRBJ1-1
DNA: TGTGCCAGCAGCTTGGCCGGAGTTTTGAACACTGAAGCTTTCTTT
CDR3: CASSLAGVLNTEAFF

length: 14
size: .
V: TRBV10-3
D: .
J: TRBJ1-5
DNA: TGTGCCATCAGTGAAGGCGGGCTCGATCAGCCCCAGCATTTT
CDR3: CAISEGGLDQPQHF

length: 20
size: .
V: TRBV10-1
D: .
J: TRBJ2-1
DNA: TGCGCCAGCAGCCCCCGAACGAAACGACAGCCTCCAAGCTCCTACAATGAGCAGTTCTTC
CDR3: CASSPRTKRQPPSSYNEQFF

length: 17
size: .
V: TRBV28
D: TRBD2
J: TRBJ2-5
DNA: TGTGCCAGCAGTTTACCTCAACTAGCGGGAGGGGGAGAGACCCAGTACTTC
CDR3: CASSLPQLAGGGETQYF

length: 15
size: .
V: TRBV10-3
D: .
J: TRBJ2-3
DNA: TGTGCCATCAGTGAGTCGACTCCTAGCACAGATACGCAGTATTTT
CDR3: CAISESTPSTDTQYF

length: 14
size: .
V: TRBV5-1
D: .
J: TRBJ1-4
DNA: TGCGCCAGCAGCTTGGGCCAGGGGTATGAAAAACTGTTTTTT
CDR3: CASSLGQGYEKLFF

length: 14
size: .
V: TRBV5-1
D: .
J: TRBJ2-5
DNA: TGCGCCAGCAGCTGGATGGGGCCCCAAGAGACCCAGTACTTC
CDR3: CASSWMGPQETQYF

length: 13
size: .
V: TRBV2
D: .
J: TRBJ2-5
DNA: TGTGCCAGCACCCAAAACCCGGGAGAGACCCAGTACTTC
CDR3: CASTQNPGETQYF

length: 17
size: once
V: TRBV14
D: TRBD2
J: TRBJ2-2
DNA: TGTGCCAGCAGCCAAGTGTCAACTAGCGGGTTGACCGGGGAGCTGTTTTTT
CDR3: CASSQVSTSGLTGELFF

length: 15
size: .
V: TRBV28
D: .
J: TRBJ2-1
DNA: TGTGCCAGCATCCCCCCCGGACAGTCCTACAATGAGCAGTTCTTC
CDR3: CASIPPGQSYNEQFF

length: 12
size: .
V: TRBV28
D: .
J: TRBJ1-4
DNA: TGTGCCAGCTCCGAGGGGGATGAAAAACTGTTTTTT
CDR3: CASSEGDEKLFF

length: 15
size: .
V: TRBV7-2
D: TRBD1
J: TRBJ1-1
DNA: TGTGCCAGCAGCCCCCGGACAGGGTTGGCCACTGAAGCTTTCTTT
CDR3: CASSPRTGLATEAFF

length: 13
size: .
V: TRBV5-1
D: .
J: TRBJ2-2
DNA: TGCGCCAGCAGCAGACTTTCTACCGGGGAGCTGTTTTTT
CDR3: CASSRLSTGELFF